This T cell receptor beta chain was retrieved from a study of blood T cell repertoires in COVID-19. Study-wide background: COVID-19 samples collected from the United States, Italy and Spain covered acute and convalescent phases. Sources were T cells, B-cell-depleted T cells, or PBMCs; the material itself was cDNA or gDNA.

Original data processing: How many nucleated cells were present was estimated from reference gene primer amplification. TCRdb's copy holds only in-frame clones and misses some; the assay was immunoSEQ multiplex PCR. D and trimming come from the DNA, and the V and J calls and clone size come from that table. Of tens of thousands of clones listed, approximately 79% are singletons. A Seattle source enrolled patients during active infection and followed them longitudinally. CDR1 and CDR2 (germline): LNHDA, SQIVND (reference sequence). The CDR3 length is 15 residues. Trimming took 5 bases from V and 4 from J, leaving 17 bases between them.

The TCR comes from a man between 65 and 85 years old with COVID-19, enrolled during active disease. Sequencing used peripheral blood. The V and J genes are TRBV19 and TRBJ1-2, with D possibly TRBD1 on 6 matching bases. The CDR3 sequence is CASSFQSGGAYGYTF. As DNA, the CDR3 is TGTGCCAGTAGTTTCCAGTCGGGGGGCGCCTATGGCTACACCTTC. The full variable domain, rest sourced from reference TRBV19 and TRBJ1-2, is DGGITQSPKYLFRKEGQNVTLSCEQNLNHDAMYWYRQDPGQGLRLIYYSQIVNDFQKGDIAEGYSVSREKKESFPLTVTSAQKNPTAFYLCASSFQSGGAYGYTFGSGTRLTVV.